This TCR beta chain was obtained from a study of T cell repertoires in cytomegalovirus infection. Study context: Evidence of both CMV infection and a matching HLA type came from public TCR beta signatures. General observations from the study: The cumulative frequency of public TCR beta families identified carriers of CMV plus the relevant HLA. Clonotypes of TCR beta that were HLA-C-restricted and CMV-specific dominated the ex vivo response.

Concerning this clonotype: Antigen: not known.

The CDR3 runs to 15 residues. V shed 3 bases and J shed 0 bases, with 9 bases lying between them. CDR1 and CDR2 from the germline V gene are LGHNA and YNFKEQ. TCRdb ran MiXCR on the reads and lists one entry per CDR3 protein. This sample yields under 600,000 distinct CDR3 sequences, of which 15% to 20% are seen a single time; 20% to 30% belongs to the top ten. The receptor's source is a human donor in good health (CMV status not recorded). Some clones in this sample may be carry-over from other donors' samples. The material sequenced was CD8+ T cells from PBMCs. This chain uses TRBV4-2 with TRBJ1-3, with D possibly matching TRBD1 (5 bases). The CDR3 sequence: CASSQKQVSGNTIYF. The CDR3 DNA follows: TGTGCCAGCAGCCAGAAACAGGTCTCTGGAAACACCATATATTTT.